This TCR beta chain was sequenced during a study of shared clonotypes between healthy human individuals. Findings and caveats of the study: Clonotypes shared by all four donors outscored non-shared clonotypes in generation probability. Despite large depth, rarefaction showed incomplete sorted-subset sequencing.

It was across several immunoSEQ plates that each subset's genomic DNA was evenly split. Here immunoSEQ multiplex PCR was the method, and the copy in TCRdb shows in-frame clones only, minus some. The sample has about 2 million clones, 95% seen once. All donors were healthy HIV-negative adults lacking recent acute infections or vaccinations. As concerns this clone: Its antigen remains unknown.

The sequencing sample was made of naive CD4+ T cells sorted from blood. Subset indicated: CD45RA+ positively selected. The clonotype originates from a man aged 18 to 29 in good health.

CDR3 sequence: CASSPDGQGAEKLFF. The CDR3 DNA follows: TGCGCCAGCAGCCCGGACGGTCAGGGTGCTGAAAAACTGTTTTTT. This chain uses TRBV5-1 with TRBJ1-4, with D perhaps TRBD1 (5 bases). Trimming left V 4 bases short and J 7 bases short, with 17 bases between. This CDR3 has 15 residues. Germline CDR1 SGHRS, CDR2 YFSETQ. Full variable domain (rest looked up from reference TRBV5-1 and TRBJ1-4): KAGVTQTPRYLIKTRGQQVTLSCSPISGHRSVSWYQQTPGQGLQFLFEYFSETQRNKGNFPGRFSGRQFSNSRSEMNVSTLELGDSALYLCASSPDGQGAEKLFFGSGTQLSVL.